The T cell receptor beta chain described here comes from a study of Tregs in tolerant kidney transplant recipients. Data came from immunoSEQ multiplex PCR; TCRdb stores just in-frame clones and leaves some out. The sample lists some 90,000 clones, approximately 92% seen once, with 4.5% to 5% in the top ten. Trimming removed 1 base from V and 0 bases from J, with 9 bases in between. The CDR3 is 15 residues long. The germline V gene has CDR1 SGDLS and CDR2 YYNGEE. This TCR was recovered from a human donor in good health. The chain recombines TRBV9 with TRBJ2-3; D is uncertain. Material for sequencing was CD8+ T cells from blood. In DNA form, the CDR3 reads TGTGCCAGCAGCGTAACTACGATTAGCACAGATACGCAGTATTTT. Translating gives CASSVTTISTDTQYF.